The rows below give T cell receptor beta chains drawn from one sample of a study of cytomegalovirus exposure and HLA in healthy donors. Here immunoSEQ multiplex PCR was the method, and the copy in TCRdb shows in-frame clones only, minus some. The sample records under 200,000 clones, roughly 85% being singletons. The specimen sequenced was PBMCs. Receptors were obtained from a man between 40 and 49 years old in good health and CMV-seronegative. Both conserved end residues are part of each CDR3. The D gene is left open where the match is weak. Not all rows give a size; the values are once, few, many and, for expanded clones, a class.

. | TRBJ1-2 | TRBD1 | TRBV7-9 | CSSSFTGTGGDGYTF | TGTTCCAGCAGCTTCACCGGGACAGGGGGCGATGGCTACACCTTC
. | TRBJ2-3 | . | TRBV5-5 | CASSSTSSHTDTQYF | TGTGCCAGCAGTTCCACTAGCAGCCACACAGATACGCAGTATTTT
few | TRBJ2-3 | TRBD2 | TRBV4-2 | CASSPGTSGNGDTQYF | TGTGCCAGCAGCCCCGGGACTAGCGGGAATGGAGATACGCAGTATTTT
. | TRBJ1-6 | . | TRBV6-6 | CATVMGLINSPLHF | TGTGCCACCGTCATGGGCCTGATTAATTCACCCCTCCACTTT
. | TRBJ2-7 | . | TRBV6-6 | CASSYLALDEQYF | TGTGCCAGCAGTTACCTAGCTTTGGACGAGCAGTACTTC
. | TRBJ1-5 | . | TRBV6-5 | CASRPSGISNQPQHF | TGTGCCAGCAGACCCTCGGGGATAAGCAATCAGCCCCAGCATTTT
. | TRBJ2-3 | . | TRBV29-1 | CSVAASRTDTQYF | TGCAGCGTTGCGGCTAGTCGCACAGATACGCAGTATTTT
once | TRBJ2-7 | . | TRBV29-1 | CSVGGRRTQTYQGYEQYF | TGCAGCGTTGGTGGGCGGCGTACCCAAACTTACCAGGGGTACGAGCAGTACTTC
. | TRBJ2-1 | TRBD2 | TRBV28 | CASSWTSGDNNEQFF | TGTGCCAGCAGTTGGACTAGCGGGGATAACAATGAGCAGTTCTTC
. | TRBJ2-5 | . | TRBV7-2 | CASSLTGSQETQYF | TGTGCCAGCAGCTTAACAGGGAGCCAAGAGACCCAGTACTTC
once | TRBJ1-2 | TRBD1 | TRBV6-1 | CASSAEGAAYGYTF | TGTGCCAGCAGCGCAGAGGGGGCCGCTTATGGCTACACCTTC
. | TRBJ2-7 | . | TRBV28 | CASSLAGMIQHEDEQYF | TGTGCCAGCAGTTTAGCCGGGATGATACAGCATGAGGACGAGCAGTACTTC
. | TRBJ2-1 | TRBD2 | TRBV5-4 | CASYSGGGGYNEQFF | TGTGCCAGCTACAGTGGCGGGGGTGGATACAATGAGCAGTTCTTC
few | TRBJ2-7 | TRBD1 | TRBV4-2 | CASSPAGTGFEQYF | TGTGCCAGCAGCCCTGCCGGGACAGGGTTCGAGCAGTACTTC
. | TRBJ2-5 | . | TRBV28 | CASSLEYSGEQYF | TGTGCCAGCAGTTTGGAGTACTCGGGGGAGCAGTACTTC
. | TRBJ2-1 | TRBD2 | TRBV6-1 | CASSRASGGNEQFF | TGTGCCAGCAGTAGGGCTAGCGGGGGGAATGAGCAGTTCTTC
. | TRBJ2-5 | . | TRBV7-7 | CASSPAGQGKETQYF | TGTGCTAGCAGCCCCGCTGGGCAGGGGAAAGAGACCCAGTACTTC
. | TRBJ2-6 | . | TRBV5-6 | CASSFLRLSGANGLTF | TGTGCCAGCAGCTTCCTGAGGCTCTCTGGGGCCAACGGCCTGACTTTC
. | TRBJ1-2 | TRBD1 | TRBV7-9 | CASSSQTGANYGYTF | TGTGCCAGCAGCTCCCAGACAGGGGCTAACTATGGCTACACCTTC
once | TRBJ2-7 | TRBD1 | TRBV6-5 | CASSYGTGGEQYF | TGTGCCAGCAGTTACGGGACAGGAGGCGAGCAGTACTTC
once | TRBJ2-7 | TRBD1 | TRBV5-1 | CASSSLGPMRQGDGYEQYF | TGCGCCAGCAGTTCATTAGGGCCCATGAGACAGGGGGATGGCTACGAGCAGTACTTC
. | TRBJ2-1 | TRBD2 | TRBV9 | CASSVEAGGGREQFF | TGTGCCAGCAGCGTAGAAGCGGGAGGCGGGCGGGAGCAGTTCTTC
. | TRBJ1-3 | . | TRBV6-5 | CASSATPGNTIYF | TGTGCCAGCAGTGCAACTCCAGGAAACACCATATATTTT
. | TRBJ2-7 | TRBD1 | TRBV28 | CASSSPDRGPYEQYF | TGTGCCAGCAGCTCCCCGGACAGGGGCCCCTACGAGCAGTACTTC
few | TRBJ1-2 | . | TRBV6-1 | CASSEDSQDYGYTF | TGTGCCAGCAGTGAAGACAGTCAGGACTATGGCTACACCTTC
few | TRBJ2-1 | TRBD2 | TRBV10-3 | CAISEWRGTSGRASSYNEQFF | TGTGCCATCAGTGAGTGGCGCGGGACTAGCGGGAGGGCAAGCTCCTACAATGAGCAGTTCTTC
few | TRBJ2-7 | TRBD2 | TRBV11-2 | CASSLAGGPYEQYF | TGTGCCAGCAGCTTAGCGGGGGGTCCCTACGAGCAGTACTTC
. | TRBJ2-7 | . | TRBV6-1 | CASSRGAYEQYF | TGTGCCAGCAGCAGGGGGGCCTACGAGCAGTACTTC
once | TRBJ2-3 | . | TRBV30 | CAWSPRLLPQYF | TGTGCCTGGAGTCCCAGACTATTGCCGCAGTATTTT
. | TRBJ2-1 | TRBD2 | TRBV4-2 | CASSQDLASGRSAYNEQFF | TGTGCCAGCAGCCAAGATTTGGCTAGCGGGAGGTCCGCTTACAATGAGCAGTTCTTC
. | TRBJ2-3 | . | TRBV30 | CAWSVLRGTDTQYF | TGTGCCTGGAGTGTACTGCGGGGCACAGATACGCAGTATTTT
. | TRBJ1-2 | . | TRBV4-2 | CASSQDGDSNNYGYTF | TGTGCCAGCAGCCAAGATGGAGACAGTAATAACTATGGCTACACCTTC
. | TRBJ2-7 | TRBD2 | TRBV6-1 | CASSEGLAVSYEQYF | TGTGCCAGCAGTGAAGGGCTAGCGGTTTCCTACGAGCAGTACTTC
. | TRBJ2-7 | TRBD1 | TRBV28 | CASSLSGTGMNEQYF | TGTGCCAGCAGTTTATCGGGGACAGGGATGAATGAGCAGTACTTC
. | TRBJ2-7 | . | TRBV28 | CASSLPGLMAYEQYF | TGTGCCAGCAGTTTGCCCGGACTGATGGCCTACGAGCAGTACTTC
once | TRBJ2-3 | TRBD2 | TRBV28 | CASSLFSSAGGRDTQYF | TGTGCCAGCAGTTTATTCTCTTCGGCGGGAGGGCGAGATACGCAGTATTTT
. | TRBJ2-2 | TRBD2 | TRBV4-2 | CASSPEPGLAANTGELFF | TGTGCCAGCAGCCCTGAACCGGGACTAGCGGCGAACACCGGGGAGCTGTTTTTT
few | TRBJ2-7 | TRBD2 | TRBV7-2 | CASSLGLANYEQYF | TGTGCCAGCAGCCTAGGACTAGCTAACTACGAGCAGTACTTC
. | TRBJ2-1 | . | TRBV27 | CASSHRGRNEQFF | TGTGCCAGCAGCCACCGGGGGAGGAATGAGCAGTTCTTC
. | TRBJ2-7 | . | TRBV7-2 | CASRQGRNEQYF | TGTGCCAGCAGGCAGGGGAGAAACGAGCAGTACTTC
. | TRBJ2-5 | TRBD2 | TRBV4-1 | CASSQDIPTSGTFRSKETQYF | TGCGCCAGCAGCCAAGATATCCCAACTAGCGGCACGTTTAGGAGCAAGGAGACCCAGTACTTC
. | TRBJ2-7 | TRBD2 | TRBV7-9 | CSSRQTSGSSNTNEQYF | TGTTCCAGCAGGCAGACTAGCGGGAGTTCGAACACGAATGAGCAGTACTTC
. | TRBJ1-2 | . | TRBV7-2 | CASSQRPPRDYGYTF | TGTGCCAGCAGCCAACGACCGCCGAGGGACTATGGCTACACCTTC
. | TRBJ2-7 | TRBD2 | TRBV15 | CATSRETPQTSGSAYEQYF | TGTGCCACCAGCAGAGAGACCCCACAGACTAGCGGGAGCGCCTACGAGCAGTACTTC
. | TRBJ1-3 | TRBD1 | TRBV6-5 | CASSYRQGNTIYF | TGTGCCAGCAGTTACCGACAGGGCAACACCATATATTTT
. | TRBJ2-1 | TRBD2 | TRBV28 | CAEQPGGIGNEQFF | TGTGCGGAGCAGCCGGGAGGGATCGGCAATGAGCAGTTCTTC
. | TRBJ1-5 | . | TRBV19 | CASTLGRGGQPQHF | TGTGCCAGTACCCTCGGGAGGGGGGGGCAGCCCCAGCATTTT
. | TRBJ2-2 | TRBD2 | TRBV28 | CASSSNPRRSGAHTGELFF | TGTGCCAGCAGTTCTAACCCAAGACGTAGCGGGGCTCACACCGGGGAGCTGTTTTTT
. | TRBJ1-5 | . | TRBV2 | CASSTTESQPQHF | TGTGCCAGCAGTACGACAGAGAGTCAGCCCCAGCATTTT
. | TRBJ1-2 | . | TRBV27 | CASSGEANYGYTF | TGTGCCAGCAGTGGGGAGGCTAACTATGGCTACACCTTC
. | TRBJ2-3 | TRBD2 | TRBV10-3 | CATLAGGQDTQYF | TGTGCCACCCTAGCGGGAGGGCAAGATACGCAGTATTTT
. | TRBJ2-2 | . | TRBV27 | CASSGLYTGELFF | TGTGCCAGTAGCGGATTATACACCGGGGAGCTGTTTTTT
few | TRBJ1-2 | TRBD1 | TRBV6-6 | CASNQLDRGYGYTF | TGTGCCAGCAATCAACTTGACAGGGGTTATGGCTACACCTTC
. | TRBJ2-3 | . | TRBV4-2 | CASSQEAGFGTDTQYF | TGTGCCAGCAGCCAAGAGGCGGGATTTGGCACAGATACGCAGTATTTT
. | TRBJ1-1 | . | TRBV29-1 | CSVEVEGGRAEAFF | TGCAGCGTTGAAGTAGAGGGGGGGAGGGCTGAAGCTTTCTTT